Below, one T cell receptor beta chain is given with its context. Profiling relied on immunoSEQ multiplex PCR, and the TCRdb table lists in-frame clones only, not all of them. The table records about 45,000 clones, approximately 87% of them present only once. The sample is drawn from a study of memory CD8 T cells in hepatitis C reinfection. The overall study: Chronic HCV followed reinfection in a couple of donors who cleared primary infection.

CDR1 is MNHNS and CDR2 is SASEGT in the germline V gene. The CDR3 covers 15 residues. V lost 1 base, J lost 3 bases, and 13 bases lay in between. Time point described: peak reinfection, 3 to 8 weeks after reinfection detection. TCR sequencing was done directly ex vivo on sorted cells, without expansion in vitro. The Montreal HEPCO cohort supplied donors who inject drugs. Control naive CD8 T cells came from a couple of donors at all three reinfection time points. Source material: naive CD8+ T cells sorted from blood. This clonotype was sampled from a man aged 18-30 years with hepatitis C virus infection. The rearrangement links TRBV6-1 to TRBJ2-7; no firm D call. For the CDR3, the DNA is TGTGCCAGCAGTGAAGACGTAGATTTAATCTACGAGCAGTACTTC. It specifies CASSEDVDLIYEQYF.